The 9 T cell receptor beta chains in this list originate from one sample, sequenced in a study of T cells in localized non-small cell lung cancer. Here immunoSEQ multiplex PCR was the method, and the copy in TCRdb shows in-frame clones only, minus some. The sample lists some 30,000 clones, around 90% occurring once. The source material was peripheral blood mononuclear cells, sampled before any cancer treatment. These receptors were taken from a man between 40 and 70 years old with stage III lung adenocarcinoma.

The chain carries TRBV19 and TRBJ2-3, with a possible D match to TRBD1 (6 bases). The CDR3 loop spans 14 amino acids. The germline V gene has CDR1 LNHDA and CDR2 SQIVND (reference sequence). The V gene lost 9 bases and the J gene lost 1 base, with 14 bases spanning the gap. The CDR3: CASTDSTRTDTQYF. CDR3 DNA: TGTGCCAGCACGGACAGTACTCGCACAGATACGCAGTATTTT.

The chain couples TRBV6-5 to TRBJ1-2, with 10 bases that match TRBD1. With V trimmed by 6 bases and J by 8 bases, 12 bases remained unmatched. Germline V gives CDR1 MNHEY, CDR2 SVGAGI. This CDR3 spans 15 amino acids. The CDR3 loop reads CASSQPPGQGRGYTF. CDR3 DNA sequence: TGTGCCAGCAGCCAACCACCGGGACAGGGGCGAGGCTACACCTTC.

CDR3 coding DNA: TGCGCCAGCAGACCGCAGGGGGCGAGGTTCGACAATGAGCAGTTCTTC. Its protein is CASRPQGARFDNEQFF. The rearrangement uses TRBV5-1 and TRBJ2-1; 8 bases match TRBD1. J was trimmed by 5 bases and V by 5 bases; bases with no gene match: 12. The CDR3 spans 16 residues. Germline V gene lookup returns CDR1 SGHRS and CDR2 YFSETQ.

The chain uses TRBV6-5 and TRBJ1-4; no definite D call. V shed 2 bases and J shed 8 bases, with 3 bases lying between them. Germline V gives CDR1 MNHEY, CDR2 SVGAGI. This CDR3 is 11 amino acids long. CDR3 coding DNA: TGTGCCAGCAGTTACCAAGAAAAACTGTTTTTT. Its translation is CASSYQEKLFF.

The chain links TRBV27 to TRBJ2-7; 8 bases align to TRBD2. CDR1 and CDR2 (germline): MNHEY, SMNVEV (reference sequence). V shed 7 bases, J shed 3 bases, and the junction held 8 bases outside the gene matches. The CDR3 runs 14 residues. This CDR3 is CASKRTGGDYEQYF. In DNA form, the CDR3 reads TGTGCCAGCAAACGAACGGGGGGGGACTACGAGCAGTACTTC.

The count of this clone is one. This chain connects TRBV28 to TRBJ1-1; 7 nucleotides agree with TRBD1. The V gene's germline CDR1 is MDHEN and CDR2 SYDVKM. With 5 bases clipped from V and 5 bases from J, the junction kept 8 bases outside the gene matches. This CDR3 region has 14 residues. The CDR3 bases are TGTGCCAGCAGTGTAACAGGGGCAGGGACTGAAGCTTTCTTT. Encoded protein: CASSVTGAGTEAFF.

The gene calls are TRBV11-2 and TRBJ2-5, with 7 bases identical to TRBD2. J was trimmed by 0 bases and V by 4 bases; bases with no gene match: 8. Germline V gene data show CDR1 as SGHAT and CDR2 as FQNNGV. This CDR3 has 16 residues. The CDR3 reads CASSSGWTRYQETQYF. The CDR3 bases are TGTGCCAGCAGCTCAGGATGGACTAGGTACCAAGAGACCCAGTACTTC.

This clone turned up a few times. V usage is TRBV28 and J usage is TRBJ1-6, with unresolved D. This CDR3 is 15 amino acids long. Germline CDR1 MDHEN, CDR2 SYDVKM. V lost 6 bases and J lost 10, with 19 bases in between. CDR3 sequence (DNA): TGTGCCAGCAGGCCCGTTGACCCCGCGGGCTCACCCCTCCACTTT. Translating it yields CASRPVDPAGSPLHF.

The V call is TRBV11-2, the J call TRBJ1-1; D is unresolved. CDR1 SGHAT and CDR2 FQNNGV come from the germline V gene. V was pared by 4 bases and J by 5 bases, with 17 bases between. The CDR3 runs 15 residues. For the CDR3, the DNA is TGTGCCAGCAGCTCTCCTGGCGTGGGTCAGACTGAAGCTTTCTTT. Translated, it gives CASSSPGVGQTEAFF.